The clone carrying this T cell receptor beta chain was seen just once. The antigen remains undetermined. The entry originates in a study of blood T cells in healthy people across ages. Study results and caveats: Naive CD4+ cells and diversity were both higher in long-lived donors than in aged donors.

Trimming took off 11 bases at V and 4 bases at J, with 23 bases between the two ends. The CDR3 spans 15 residues. Germline lookup yields CDR1 MNHNS and CDR2 SASEGT. Sample-barcoded 5' priming and a J-beta primer mix drove a second PCR of about 7 to 12 cycles. TCRdb independently ran MiXCR on the 5' RACE reads; one entry per CDR3 protein. The table lists 1.6 million or so distinct CDR3 sequences, roughly 32% of them singletons. The TCR comes from a woman in her 30s in good health. Sequencing used blood. The V call is TRBV6-1, the J call TRBJ2-5; D call uncertain. Here the CDR3 DNA reads TGTGCCGCCCAGGTAGAGGCTAGATTGGGAGAGACCCAGTACTTC. Protein sequence: CAAQVEARLGETQYF.